Here is one TCR beta chain with its context. Clones were sequenced by immunoSEQ multiplex PCR, and TCRdb holds only the in-frame ones, with some missing. The data hold about 50,000 clones, with 85% to 95% observed a single time. The entry originates in a study of blood T cell repertoires in COVID-19. On the study more broadly: Collection of acute and convalescent COVID-19 samples took place in the United States, Italy and Spain. From T cells, B-cell-depleted T cells, or PBMCs came the material, which was cDNA or gDNA.

The CDR3 is 18 residues long. Trimming cost V 1 base and J 0 bases; bases outside gene matches: 7. CDR1 MNHEY and CDR2 SMNVEV come from the germline V gene (reference sequence). What was sequenced was peripheral blood. The chain uses TRBV27 and TRBJ1-1, with 11 bases aligning to TRBD1. The TCR originated in a human donor in a cohort sampled during active COVID-19. CDR3 sequence: CASSLLGGTGGLNTEAFF. The CDR3 DNA reads TGTGCCAGCAGTTTATTGGGCGGGACAGGGGGTTTGAACACTGAAGCTTTCTTT.